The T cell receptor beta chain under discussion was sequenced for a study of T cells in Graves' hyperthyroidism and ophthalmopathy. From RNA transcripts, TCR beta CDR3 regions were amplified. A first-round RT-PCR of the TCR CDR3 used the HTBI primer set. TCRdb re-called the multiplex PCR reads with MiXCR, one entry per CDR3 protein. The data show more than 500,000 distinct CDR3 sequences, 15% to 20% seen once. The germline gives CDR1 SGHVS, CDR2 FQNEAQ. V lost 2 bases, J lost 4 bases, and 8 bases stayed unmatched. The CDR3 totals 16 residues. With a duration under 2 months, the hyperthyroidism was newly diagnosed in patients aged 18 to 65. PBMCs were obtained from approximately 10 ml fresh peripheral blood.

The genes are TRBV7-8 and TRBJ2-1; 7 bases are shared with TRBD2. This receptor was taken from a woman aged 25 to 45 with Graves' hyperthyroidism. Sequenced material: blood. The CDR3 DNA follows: TGTGCCAGCAGCTTATACGAGGGAGGGTTTTACAATGAGCAGTTCTTC. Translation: CASSLYEGGFYNEQFF.